This is a list of T cell receptor beta chains from one sample in a study of T cell responses to AZD1222 COVID-19 vaccine. Clones were read by immunoSEQ multiplex PCR, and TCRdb kept only the in-frame ones, dropping some. This table holds 120,000 or so clones, approximately 92% found once. The input for sequencing was peripheral blood, taken 28 days after the second dose of the MenACWY control vaccine. Every receptor here comes from an adult who received the MenACWY meningococcal vaccine as a control. CDR3s include the opening cysteine and the closing phenylalanine or tryptophan. D genes are given only for firm matches.

V	D	J	DNA	CDR3
TRBV27	NA	TRBJ1-1	TGTGCCAGCAGTTTACTAGGGGCAAACACTGAAGCTTTCTTT	CASSLLGANTEAFF
TRBV5-5	NA	TRBJ1-2	TGTGCCAGCAGTACATTGACTGCGGGGTATGGCTACACCTTC	CASSTLTAGYGYTF
TRBV21-1	NA	TRBJ2-2	TGTGCCAGCCCCCCTGGGACTAGCGGGACGGACACCGGGGAGCTGTTTTTT	CASPPGTSGTDTGELFF
TRBV5-6	TRBD1	TRBJ1-3	TGTGCCAGCAGCTTGGGCAGGGGGCCTGGAAACACCATATATTTT	CASSLGRGPGNTIYF
TRBV6-5	TRBD2	TRBJ2-7	TGTGCCAGCAGTCAGACTAGCGGGTGGGTCTACGAGCAGTACTTC	CASSQTSGWVYEQYF
TRBV7-9	NA	TRBJ2-1	TGTGCCAGCATATCGTATGGCAATGAGCAGTTCTTC	CASISYGNEQFF
TRBV5-6	NA	TRBJ2-7	TGTGCCAGCGGCCCACGGAACACCGGACGGAACGAGCAGTACTTC	CASGPRNTGRNEQYF
TRBV7-2	NA	TRBJ1-3	TGTGCCAGCAGCTTAGCGCCCGAACAGCGAAGCTCTGGAAACACCATATATTTT	CASSLAPEQRSSGNTIYF
TRBV27	NA	TRBJ1-5	TGTGCCAGCAGTTTATCGGGACAAGGTCAGCCCCAGCATTTT	CASSLSGQGQPQHF
TRBV5-6	NA	TRBJ2-7	TGTGCCAGCAGCTTGCGTCCGCCTCACGAGCAGTACTTC	CASSLRPPHEQYF
TRBV7-3	TRBD2	TRBJ2-1	TGTGCCAGCAGCACGGGACTAGCGGGGGACAATGAGCAGTTCTTC	CASSTGLAGDNEQFF
TRBV19	NA	TRBJ1-5	TGTGCCAGTAGTATATGGGGAGAAAGCAATCAGCCCCAGCATTTT	CASSIWGESNQPQHF